This is a list of T cell receptor beta chains from one sample in a study of human T cells and chemical hapten exposure. Each CDR3 protein is one row after TCRdb ran MiXCR on the RACE reads. The data hold approximately 92,000 distinct CDR3 sequences, with about an eighth observed a single time. Sequenced here: whole blood, sampled in connection with sensitization to the hapten diphenylcyclopropenone (DPC). Source of these receptors: a woman aged 40 to 50 with alopecia areata. Some clones in this sample may be carry-over from other donors' samples. Each CDR3 is given with its conserved first and last residue.

v_call cdr3_aa
TRBV7-9 CASSFGTGGPGELFF
TRBV30 CAWSGGGSSNEQFF
TRBV11-2 CASSLDRLDTDTQYF
TRBV7-2 CASKGQGYGYTF
TRBV7-9 CASSLAHVAGRRSGNTIYF
TRBV29-1 CSVEDMASGGRTDTQYF
TRBV19 CASSIGRQPIGPQHF
TRBV28 CASSLPGLGDTQYF
TRBV4-3 CASSQTAPRYSGNTIYF
TRBV4-3 CASSQASGGHNEQFF
TRBV6-5 CASSYREQGYEQYF
TRBV12-3/TRBV12-4 CASKGQGPLYEQYF
TRBV5-4 CASSQTVLGTEYVAFF
TRBV12-3/TRBV12-4 CATSDVPSGNTIYF
TRBV10-3 CAISESDGTSFVTGELFF
TRBV13 CASSPERTGVTEAFF
TRBV5-6 CASSLGQGDYNEQFF
TRBV30 CASRFRDRGWYGYTF
TRBV12-3/TRBV12-4 CASSLGGLPPNEKLFF
TRBV7-2 CASSFRAGRTDTQYF
TRBV11-2 CASSSTGLDTEAFF
TRBV7-9 CASSYPTGDGIQYF
TRBV19 CASSLAPLRADHNEQFF
TRBV20-1 CSGGLGQLPREQFF
TRBV12-3/TRBV12-4 CASLKWGGSNETQYF
TRBV6-2/TRBV6-3 CASSYRGRDYEQYF
TRBV12-3/TRBV12-4 CATREGNQPQHF
TRBV10-3 CAISTTGIELAFF
TRBV12-5 CASGLFLDTQYF
TRBV18 CASSPTVGQGDGYTF
TRBV7-2 CASSSQGQLNQPQHF
TRBV6-2/TRBV6-3 CASSYSGGRRPNTEAFF
TRBV7-9 CASSWGQYNEQFF
TRBV25-1 CASSARGDRVGRLEQYF
TRBV27 CASGHGDRFYEQYF
TRBV12-3/TRBV12-4 CASSSFDTIYNEQFF
TRBV7-2 CASSLDRLAGANF
TRBV12-3/TRBV12-4 CASSLAGSRETQYF
TRBV6-5 CASSQAGRVTEAFF
TRBV20-1 CSASGHLETQYF
TRBV6-6 CASSPIQGDQPQHF
TRBV6-2/TRBV6-3 CASGRGRETEAFF